This T cell receptor beta chain is from a study of shared clonotypes between healthy human individuals. General study results and limits: The four-donor shared clonotypes exceeded non-shared clonotypes in generation probability, with non-shared ones scoring lower.

The germline CDR1 and CDR2 sequences are MNHEY and SMNVEV (reference sequence). V gave up 7 bases and J gave up 6 bases, with 13 bases separating them. The CDR3 covers 13 residues. Using immunoSEQ multiplex PCR, the repertoire was profiled, and TCRdb retains in-frame clones only, with some absent. The data show roughly 2.1 million clones, approximately 94% seen once. CD45RO-negative, CCR7-selected cells formed the naive CD8 fraction, which excluded terminally differentiated effector memory CD45RA+ cells. As for this clone: Its antigen is unknown.

The chain recombines TRBV27 with TRBJ2-1, with D perhaps matching TRBD2 (5 bases). This sequence was found in a man aged 18 to 30 in good health. Some clones in this sample may be carry-over from other donors' samples. Material: naive CD8+ T cells from PBMCs. CDR3 DNA: TGTGCCAGCACCTATGGGCTAGCCAATGAGCAGTTCTTC. It specifies CASTYGLANEQFF.